This T cell receptor (beta chain) stems from a study of T-cell memory formation after mild COVID-19. This CDR3 is built from 16 residues. The V segment lost 4 bases and the J segment 1 base; nucleotides outside the gene matches: 9. Germline V gene sequence: CDR1 LGHNA, CDR2 YNFKEQ. This clonotype was seen only a few times. TCRdb re-analysed the 5' RACE reads in MiXCR, keeping a single row per CDR3 protein. This table has around 440,000 distinct CDR3 sequences, roughly 18% appearing once. The receptor was isolated from an adult woman who had mild COVID-19 (a few samples of this study predate the infection). Cell type and time point are not known. The rearrangement uses TRBV4-2 and TRBJ2-5; 7 bases align to TRBD2. The sample comprised PBMCs or a T cell subset sorted from them (not recorded which). The CDR3 spells CASSRTSRGGQETQYF. The CDR3 DNA follows: TGTGCCAGCAGCCGAACATCGCGCGGGGGCCAAGAGACCCAGTACTTC.